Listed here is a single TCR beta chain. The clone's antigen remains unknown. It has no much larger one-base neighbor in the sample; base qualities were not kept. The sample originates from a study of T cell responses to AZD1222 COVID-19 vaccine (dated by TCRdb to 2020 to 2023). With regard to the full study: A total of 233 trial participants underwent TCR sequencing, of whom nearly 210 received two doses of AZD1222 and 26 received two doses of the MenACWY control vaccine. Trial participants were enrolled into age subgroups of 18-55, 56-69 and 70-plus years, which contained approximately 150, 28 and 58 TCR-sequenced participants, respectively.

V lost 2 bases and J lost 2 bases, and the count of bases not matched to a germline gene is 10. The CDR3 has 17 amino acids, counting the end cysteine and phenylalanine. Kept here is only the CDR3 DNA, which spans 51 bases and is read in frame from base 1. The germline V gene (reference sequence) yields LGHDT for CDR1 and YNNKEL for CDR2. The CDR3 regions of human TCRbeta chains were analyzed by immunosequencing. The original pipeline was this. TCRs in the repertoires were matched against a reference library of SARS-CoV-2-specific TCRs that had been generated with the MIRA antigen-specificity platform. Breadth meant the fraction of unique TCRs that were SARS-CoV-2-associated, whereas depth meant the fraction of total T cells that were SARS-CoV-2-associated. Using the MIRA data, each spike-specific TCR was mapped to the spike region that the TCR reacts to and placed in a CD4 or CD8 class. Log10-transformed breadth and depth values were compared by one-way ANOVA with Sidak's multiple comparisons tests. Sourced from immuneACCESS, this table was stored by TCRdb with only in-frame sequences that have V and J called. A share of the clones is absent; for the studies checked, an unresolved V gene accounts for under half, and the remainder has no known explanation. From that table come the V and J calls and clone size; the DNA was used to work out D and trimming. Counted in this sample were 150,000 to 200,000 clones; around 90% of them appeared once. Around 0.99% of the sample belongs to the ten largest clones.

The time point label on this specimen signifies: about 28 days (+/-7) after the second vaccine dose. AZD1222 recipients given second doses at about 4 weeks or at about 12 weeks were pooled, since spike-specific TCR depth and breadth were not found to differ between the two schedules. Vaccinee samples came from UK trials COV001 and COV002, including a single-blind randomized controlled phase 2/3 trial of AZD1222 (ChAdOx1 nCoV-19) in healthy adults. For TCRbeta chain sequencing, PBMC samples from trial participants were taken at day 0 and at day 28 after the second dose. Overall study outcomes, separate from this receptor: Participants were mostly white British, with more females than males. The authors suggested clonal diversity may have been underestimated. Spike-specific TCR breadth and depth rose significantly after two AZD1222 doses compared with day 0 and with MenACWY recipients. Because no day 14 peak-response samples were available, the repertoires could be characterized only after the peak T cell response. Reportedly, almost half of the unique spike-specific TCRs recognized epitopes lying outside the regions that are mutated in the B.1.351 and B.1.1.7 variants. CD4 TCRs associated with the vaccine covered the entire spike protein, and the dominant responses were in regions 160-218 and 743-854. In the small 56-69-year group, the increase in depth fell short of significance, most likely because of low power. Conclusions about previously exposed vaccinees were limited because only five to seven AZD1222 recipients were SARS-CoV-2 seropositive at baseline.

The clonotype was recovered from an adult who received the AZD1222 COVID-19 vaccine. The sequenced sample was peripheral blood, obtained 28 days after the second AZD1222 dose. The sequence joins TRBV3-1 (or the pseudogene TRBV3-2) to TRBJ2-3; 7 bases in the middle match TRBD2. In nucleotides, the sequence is TGTGCCAGCAGCCAAAGACGCTCGGGGGGATCCACAGATACGCAGTATTTT. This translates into CASSQRRSGGSTDTQYF.